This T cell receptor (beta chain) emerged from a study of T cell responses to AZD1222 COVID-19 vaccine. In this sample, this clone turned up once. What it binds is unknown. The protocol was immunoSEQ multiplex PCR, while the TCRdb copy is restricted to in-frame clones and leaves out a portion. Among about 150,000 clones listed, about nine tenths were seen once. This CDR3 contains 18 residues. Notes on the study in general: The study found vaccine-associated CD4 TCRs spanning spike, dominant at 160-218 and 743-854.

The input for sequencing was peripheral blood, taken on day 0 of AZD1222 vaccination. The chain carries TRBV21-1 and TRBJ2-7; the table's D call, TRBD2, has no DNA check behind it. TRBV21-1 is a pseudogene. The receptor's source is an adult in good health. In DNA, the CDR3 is TGTGCCAGCAGCAAAGCGCAGTATGGCGGGGGCCACTCCTACGAGCAGTACTTC. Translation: CASSKAQYGGGHSYEQYF.